Presented here are 22 T cell receptor beta chains from one specimen sequenced in a study of CD8+CD57+ T cells in acquired aplastic anemia. Patients chosen for sequencing had shown CD8+CD57+ cell expansion by flow cytometry. Profiles of TCR beta VDJ and CDR3 were generated from a genomic DNA template. TCRdb re-called the reads through MiXCR, storing one row per CDR3 protein. This sample carries roughly 80,000 distinct CDR3 sequences, roughly two thirds of them seen once, and the ten largest clones take approximately 78%. The sample taken for sequencing was sorted CD4+, CD8+, or CD8+CD57+ T cells (not recorded which) from PBMCs. The receptors originated from a human donor with aplastic anemia.

This clonotype turned up a few times. V and J are TRBV19 and TRBJ1-1; D unclear. The CDR3 runs 13 residues. V was pared by 3 bases and J by 1 base, with 6 bases between. CDR1 and CDR2 (germline): LNHDA, SQIVND (reference sequence). CDR3 nucleotides: TGTGCCAGTAGTATGGGTGGGAACACTGAAGCTTTCTTT. Encoded protein: CASSMGGNTEAFF.

This clonotype was recorded at least ten times. The rearrangement links TRBV19 to TRBJ1-2; possible D gene TRBD1, 6 bases. This CDR3 is built from 13 residues. Trimming pared 7 bases from V and 8 bases from J, leaving 17 bases between. Germline lookup yields CDR1 LNHDA and CDR2 SQIVND (reference sequence). In DNA form, the CDR3 reads TGTGCCAGTATCCGGGGGCTCGGTGAGGGCTACACCTTC. It encodes CASIRGLGEGYTF.

The gene calls are TRBV30 and TRBJ2-7; D is unclear. Germline CDR1 reads GTSNPN; CDR2 reads SVGIG (reference sequence). Trimming took 2 bases from V and 3 from J, leaving 11 bases between them. The CDR3 has 13 amino acids. The CDR3 sequence: CAWSTERLYEQYF. For the CDR3, the DNA is TGTGCCTGGAGTACAGAACGTCTCTACGAGCAGTACTTC.

This chain joins TRBV15 and TRBJ2-1, with 8 bases aligning to TRBD2. The CDR3 covers 13 residues. From germline, CDR1 is LNHNV and CDR2 YYDKDF (reference sequence). The V segment lost 8 bases and the J segment 3 bases; nucleotides outside the gene matches: 3. The CDR3 DNA reads as TGTGCCACCGCAAGCGGGGGCTACAATGAGCAGTTCTTC. This gives the protein CATASGGYNEQFF. Together with reference TRBV15 and TRBJ2-1, the CDR3 gives the full variable domain: DAMVIQNPRYQVTQFGKPVTLSCSQTLNHNVMYWYQQKSSQAPKLLFHYYDKDFNNEADTPDNFQSRRPNTSFCFLDIRSPGLGDTAMYLCATASGGYNEQFFGPGTRLTVL.

The chain couples TRBV7-3 to TRBJ2-7; TRBD2 aligns across 7 bases. The CDR3 length is 15 residues. With 2 bases clipped from V and 3 bases from J, the junction kept 7 bases outside the gene matches. The germline CDR1 and CDR2 sequences are SGHTA and FQGTGA. DNA of the CDR3: TGTGCCAGCAGCTTATTATCGGGCGGGGGCTACGAGCAGTACTTC. Its translation is CASSLLSGGGYEQYF.

In DNA, the CDR3 is TGTGCCACCAGCAGAGATATTTTGACAGCAAAGCAGCCCCAGCATTTT. It encodes CATSRDILTAKQPQHF. This rearrangement joins TRBV15 to TRBJ1-5; possibly TRBD1 for D (5 bases). CDR1 is LNHNV, CDR2 YYDKDF, per germline (reference sequence). V was shortened by 0 bases and J by 7 bases, with 16 bases between the two germline ends. The CDR3 has 16 amino acids.

This clonotype was observed a handful of times. The chain couples TRBV15 to TRBJ1-5; D might be TRBD1 (6 bases). This CDR3 has 12 amino acids. From germline, CDR1 is LNHNV and CDR2 YYDKDF (reference sequence). V lost 9 bases and J lost 2, with 8 bases in between. CDR3 sequence: CATRQGNQPQHF. CDR3 nucleotide sequence: TGTGCCACTCGACAGGGCAATCAGCCCCAGCATTTT.

This clonotype was observed once. The V call is TRBV2, the J call TRBJ1-2; D not resolved. Deletions cut 4 bases from V and 4 bases from J, with 13 bases between. This CDR3 has 14 residues. From germline, CDR1 is SNHLY and CDR2 FYNNEI. The CDR3 spells CASSVGGPSYGYTF. The CDR3 region has the DNA TGTGCCAGCAGTGTCGGCGGACCTTCCTATGGCTACACCTTC.

The sample holds one count of this clonotype. V is TRBV24-1 and J is TRBJ2-5, with 11 positions matching TRBD2. Looked up from germline, CDR1 is KGHDR and CDR2 is SFDVKD. V was clipped by 3 bases and J by 5 bases; unmatched bases: 4. This CDR3 is built from 15 residues. In DNA, the CDR3 is TGTGCCACCAGTGATCTACTAGCGGGAGAGGAGACCCAGTACTTC. This codes for CATSDLLAGEETQYF.

This clonotype appeared many times. The rearrangement uses TRBV10-3 and TRBJ2-3; D could derive from TRBD1 or TRBD2 (5 bases each). The germline V and J ends were trimmed by 2 bases and 4 bases, with 13 bases remaining between them. Looked up from germline, CDR1 is ENHRY and CDR2 is SYGVKD. The CDR3 is 15 amino acids. The CDR3 bases are TGTGCCATCAGTGAGCCCGGGACCAGTCCAGATACGCAGTATTTT. This translates into CAISEPGTSPDTQYF.

Comments on this clonotype: One base away lies a much larger clone, so this may be a sequencing read error. J is TRBJ2-1 and V is TRBV7-3, with 7 bases aligning to TRBD2. This CDR3 spans 15 amino acids. Germline V CDR1 and CDR2: SGHTA, FQGTGA. In nucleotides, the CDR3 is TGTGCCAGCAGCTTAATTACTAGCGACTACAATGAGCAGTCCTTC. It codes for CASSLITSDYNEQSF.

This chain connects TRBV7-9 to TRBJ2-7, with 7 bases lining up with TRBD1. This CDR3 is built from 14 residues. The junction had 5 bases not matched to a gene; V was cut back by 3 bases and J by 3 bases. The germline gives CDR1 SEHNR, CDR2 FQNEAQ (reference sequence). CDR3 in amino acids: CASSFPGTDYEQYF. As DNA, the CDR3 is TGTGCCAGCAGCTTTCCCGGGACAGACTACGAGCAGTACTTC.

This sequence joins TRBV7-9 and TRBJ2-7; 9 positions agree with TRBD2. Germline V CDR1 and CDR2: SEHNR, FQNEAQ (reference sequence). V shed 6 bases, J shed 6 bases, and the junction held 12 bases outside the gene matches. The CDR3 loop spans 15 amino acids. Here the CDR3 DNA reads TGTGCCAGCAGTCGTACCACGGGACTAGCTATCGAGCAGTACTTC. The encoded protein is CASSRTTGLAIEQYF.

This chain joins TRBV11-1 and TRBJ1-2, with a possible D match to TRBD1 (6 bases). From germline, CDR1 is SGHAT and CDR2 FQDESV (reference sequence). CDR3 length: 16 amino acids. V shed 3 bases and J shed 1 base, with 15 bases lying between them. The CDR3 sequence is CASSFQDSPINYGYTF. The CDR3 coding sequence is TGTGCCAGCAGCTTTCAGGACAGCCCAATTAACTATGGCTACACCTTC. Using reference TRBV11-1 and TRBJ1-2 for the parts outside the CDR3, the full variable domain is EAEVAQSPRYKITEKSQAVAFWCDPISGHATLYWYRQILGQGPELLVQFQDESVVDDSQLPKDRFSAERLKGVDSTLKIQPAELGDSAMYLCASSFQDSPINYGYTFGSGTRLTVV.

Only a few counts were recorded for this clonotype. This chain joins TRBV15 and TRBJ2-7, with TRBD2 matching over 7 bases. This CDR3 has 16 amino acids. The germline gives CDR1 LNHNV, CDR2 YYDKDF (reference sequence). With V trimmed by 3 bases and J by 4 bases, 12 bases remained unmatched. The CDR3 reads CATSRTTGGSLYEQYF. As DNA, the CDR3 is TGTGCCACCAGCAGGACAACGGGAGGCAGTCTGTACGAGCAGTACTTC.

Ten or more counts support this clonotype. This sequence joins TRBV7-8 and TRBJ2-3; tentatively, D is TRBD1 (5 bases). The CDR3 covers 14 residues. Germline CDR1 SGHVS, CDR2 FQNEAQ. Trimming took off 7 bases at V and 5 bases at J, with 16 bases between the two ends. CDR3 sequence (DNA): TGTGCCAGCACCAAACAGGCCCCCGGAGATACGCAGTATTTT. Residues: CASTKQAPGDTQYF.

This clonotype was observed a few times. CDR3 sequence: CASSLSENTEAFF. Written as DNA, the CDR3 is TGTGCCAGCAGTTTATCGGAGAACACTGAAGCTTTCTTT. This chain uses TRBV28 with TRBJ1-1, with D unresolved. Germline V gives CDR1 MDHEN, CDR2 SYDVKM. This CDR3 spans 13 amino acids. V lost 1 base and J 1 base, leaving 4 bases between the germline ends.

The DNA for the CDR3 is TGTGCCAGCAGTGGCACAAAAGGACAGGGGATTAATTCACCCCTCCACTTT. Its protein product is CASSGTKGQGINSPLHF. V is TRBV25-1 and J is TRBJ1-6; 9 bases agree with TRBD1. V shed 4 bases, J shed 6 bases, and the junction held 10 bases outside the gene matches. The CDR3 is made up of 17 amino acids. The germline V gene has CDR1 MGHDK and CDR2 SYGVNS.

This chain uses TRBV7-9 with TRBJ1-1; D not resolved. V dropped 2 bases and J dropped 3 bases, with 10 bases sitting between them. There are 14 residues in the CDR3. Germline V gene sequence: CDR1 SEHNR, CDR2 FQNEAQ (reference sequence). The CDR3 bases are TGTGCCAGCAGCTTAAGGCAGGCGGACACTGAAGCTTTCTTT. Translated, it gives CASSLRQADTEAFF.

This chain uses TRBV12-3 or TRBV12-4 with TRBJ2-7; 12 nucleotides match TRBD1. The CDR3 extends over 16 amino acids. The V segment lost 6 bases and the J segment 5 bases; nucleotides outside the gene matches: 11. The DNA of the CDR3 is TGTGCCAGCAGGCAAACCGGGACAGGGGGCCTCGACGAGCAGTACTTC. This codes for CASRQTGTGGLDEQYF.

V and J are TRBV29-1 and TRBJ1-2; maybe TRBD1 (5 bases). The V gene's germline CDR1 is SQVTM and CDR2 ANQGSEA. Trimming removed 3 bases at V and 2 bases at J, with 16 bases between. This CDR3 is 15 amino acids long. In DNA, the CDR3 is TGCAGCGTTGATAAAGCGGGGGTAATGAACTATGGCTACACCTTC. Translated, it gives CSVDKAGVMNYGYTF.

This chain joins TRBV7-9 and TRBJ2-5, with TRBD1 as a possible D gene (5 bases). V shed 6 bases and J shed 5 bases, with 10 bases lying between them. Germline V gene lookup returns CDR1 SEHNR and CDR2 FQNEAQ (reference sequence). The CDR3 has 12 residues. CDR3 residues: CASRRQMETQYF. CDR3 nucleotide sequence: TGTGCCAGCAGAAGACAGATGGAGACCCAGTACTTC.